This T cell receptor (beta chain) was captured by sequencing in a study of early T cells in non-severe SARS-CoV-2 infection. Findings and limits, study-wide: Clonotype matching in VDJdb favored anti-spike CD8 responses and did not capture private and CD4 specificities.

The CDR3 is 13 amino acids. The germline V gene has CDR1 SNHLY and CDR2 FYNNEI. This clonotype was observed a handful of times. Its antigen is not known. One end of the junction varies from germline; a read error may be responsible. TCRdb used MiXCR to reprocess the 5' RACE reads, holding one entry per CDR3 protein. Among 85,000 to 100,000 distinct CDR3 sequences, 9.5% to 11% were seen once, and the ten largest hold approximately 4.5%. The source is an adult who was a healthcare worker with PCR-confirmed SARS-CoV-2 infection or an uninfected control (not recorded which). The sequences come from whole blood, collected at baseline. This sequence joins TRBV2 and TRBJ1-2, with D unresolved. CDR3 protein: CASSAVEALNLAF. DNA of the CDR3: TGTGCCAGCAGTGCGGTAGAGGCATTGAACCTCGCGTTC.